The 20 T cell receptor beta chains listed next were all sequenced from one sample in a study of blood T cell repertoires in COVID-19 (dated by TCRdb to between 2020 and 2021). Library prep was done by the immunoSEQ multiplex PCR assay. The source is immuneACCESS, and TCRdb retained only in-frame sequences with V and J called. Part of the clones is not carried over; for the studies checked, unresolved V genes explain less than half of this, and the remainder is unexplained. The sample table shows about 86,000 clones, and more than 75% are seen once. The ten most abundant clones make up roughly 1.2% of the sample. The sequencing sample was made of peripheral blood. The receptors stem from a human donor in a cohort sampled during active COVID-19.

The V gene is TRBV11-2, the J gene TRBJ2-2, with 16 bases lining up with TRBD2. Germline loops: CDR1 SGHAT, CDR2 FQNNGV. The CDR3 has 18 amino acids. With 5 bases clipped from V and 5 bases from J, the junction kept 8 bases outside the gene matches. Here the CDR3 reads CASSPGLAGGLRTGELFF. CDR3 sequence (DNA): TGTGCCAGCAGCCCGGGACTAGCGGGAGGGCTTAGGACCGGGGAGCTGTTTTTT.

The genes are TRBV2 and TRBJ1-2; TRBD1 might be the D (6 bases). The CDR3 runs to 14 residues. Trimming removed 5 bases at V and 6 bases at J, with 16 bases between. The germline CDR1 and CDR2 sequences are SNHLY and FYNNEI. CDR3 coding DNA: TGTGCCAGCAGTCGCCTCAGGGGATCCGATGGCTACACCTTC. Protein product: CASSRLRGSDGYTF.

The chain is built from TRBV27 and TRBJ1-3; TRBD1 matches at 9 bases. The junction had 6 bases not matched to a gene; V was cut back by 3 bases and J by 0 bases. CDR1 is MNHEY, CDR2 SMNVEV, per germline (reference sequence). This CDR3 has 17 amino acids. CDR3: CASSFGTGPVSGNTIYF. The CDR3 coding sequence is TGTGCCAGCAGTTTTGGGACAGGGCCGGTCTCTGGAAACACCATATATTTT.

The J gene is TRBJ2-1, the V gene TRBV11-2; maybe TRBD1 (6 bases). CDR1 is SGHAT and CDR2 is FQNNGV in the germline V gene. V lost 7 bases, J lost 0 bases, and 13 bases lay in between. CDR3 length equals 15 residues. CDR3 residues: CASTREQGSYNEQFF. CDR3 nucleotide sequence: TGTGCCAGCACCCGAGAACAGGGCTCCTACAATGAGCAGTTCTTC.

V is TRBV15 and J is TRBJ1-5, with unresolved D. Germline CDR1 and CDR2: LNHNV and YYDKDF (reference sequence). The V gene lost 2 bases and the J gene lost 9 bases, with 8 bases spanning the gap. CDR3 length: 12 amino acids. CDR3 DNA: TGTGCCACCAGCAGATCCCCCTCGCCCCAGCATTTT. Protein: CATSRSPSPQHF.

V and J are TRBV27 and TRBJ1-1; possibly TRBD1 for D (5 bases). Germline values: CDR1 MNHEY, CDR2 SMNVEV (reference sequence). The CDR3 has 13 residues. Trimming stripped 2 bases from V and 4 bases from J, with 8 bases between. In DNA, the CDR3 is TGTGCCAGCAGTTTAATCGGGGGCACTGAAGCTTTCTTT. This encodes CASSLIGGTEAFF.

This clone was detected only once. The DNA of the CDR3 is TGTGCCAGTAGTATATTCGGGAGGGCCGCGAATGAGCAGTTCTTC. It encodes CASSIFGRAANEQFF. The chain uses TRBV19 and TRBJ2-1; 8 bases are a match to TRBD2. The junction had 7 bases not matched to a gene; V was cut back by 2 bases and J by 7 bases. The CDR3 runs 15 residues. Germline values: CDR1 LNHDA, CDR2 SQIVND (reference sequence).

The chain uses TRBV5-4 and TRBJ1-2, with D tentatively TRBD1 (5 bases). Germline values: CDR1 SGHNT, CDR2 YYREEE (reference sequence). This CDR3 is built from 14 residues. Trimming cost V 2 bases and J 7 bases, with 15 bases left between them. CDR3 sequence (DNA): TGTGCCAGCAGCTTCGGAGGGGATGTCTCTGGCTACACCTTC. It codes for CASSFGGDVSGYTF. The variable domain in full, completed from reference TRBV5-4 and TRBJ1-2, reads ETGVTQSPTHLIKTRGQQVTLRCSSQSGHNTVSWYQQALGQGPQFIFQYYREEENGRGNFPPRFSGLQFPNYSSELNVNALELDDSALYLCASSFGGDVSGYTFGSGTRLTVV.

This rearrangement joins TRBV7-8 to TRBJ1-2; the D gene is possibly TRBD1 (6 bases). V was trimmed by 5 bases and J by 6 bases, leaving 13 bases between them. The CDR3 is 13 residues long. The germline V gene encodes CDR1 SGHVS and CDR2 FQNEAQ. The CDR3 DNA is TGTGCCAGCAGCATCGCAGGGGCGAATGGCTACACCTTC. Translating gives CASSIAGANGYTF.

The V call is TRBV7-2, the J call TRBJ2-1; a weak D match, TRBD1 (6 bases). The V gene lost 5 bases and the J gene lost 5 bases, with 19 bases spanning the gap. CDR3 length: 16 residues. Germline V lookup: CDR1 SGHTA, CDR2 FQGNSA. The CDR3: CASSPVGQGTDNEQFF. DNA of the CDR3: TGTGCCAGCAGCCCAGTGGGGCAGGGGACGGACAATGAGCAGTTCTTC. The whole variable domain, filled in from reference TRBV7-2 and TRBJ2-1, reads GAGVSQSPSNKVTEKGKDVELRCDPISGHTALYWYRQSLGQGLEFLIYFQGNSAPDKSGLPSDRFSAERTGGSVSTLTIQRTQQEDSAVYLCASSPVGQGTDNEQFFGPGTRLTVL.

The gene calls are TRBV28 and TRBJ2-3, with TRBD2 as a possible D gene (6 bases). Germline CDR1 is MDHEN and CDR2 is SYDVKM. V was clipped by 7 bases and J by 2 bases, with 16 bases between them. CDR3 length: 15 amino acids. In nucleotides, the CDR3 is TGTGCCAGCATCCTTAGCGGCCCGTCCACAGATACGCAGTATTTT. Translating gives CASILSGPSTDTQYF.

The V call is TRBV11-2, the J call TRBJ2-7; 7 bases are a match to TRBD1. This CDR3 contains 16 residues. Germline V gene sequence: CDR1 SGHAT, CDR2 FQNNGV. The J segment lost 2 bases and the V segment lost 4 bases, leaving 11 bases of the junction unmatched. CDR3 region: CASSSARDSQTYEQYF. The CDR3 coding sequence is TGTGCCAGCAGCTCCGCCCGGGACAGCCAGACCTACGAGCAGTACTTC.

A remark on this clone: A read error may produce the germline difference seen at one junction end. The chain has TRBV27 and TRBJ1-1; unclear D gene. Germline V gene sequence: CDR1 MNHEY, CDR2 SMNVEV (reference sequence). The CDR3 consists of 14 residues. CDR3 sequence: CASSLVGPPGEAFF. The DNA of the CDR3 is TGTGCCAGTAGTTTGGTGGGCCCCCCCGGAGAAGCTTTCTTT.

This chain uses TRBV29-1 with TRBJ1-4; D is unresolved. This CDR3 contains 13 residues. The V end was cut by 7 bases, the J end by 4 bases, with 13 bases between. Germline V gene sequence: CDR1 SQVTM, CDR2 ANQGSEA. Here the CDR3 DNA reads TGCAGCGGACAAGACGGACTTAATGAAAAACTGTTTTTT. Its translation is CSGQDGLNEKLFF.

The chain has TRBV7-8 and TRBJ2-7, with a tentative D call TRBD2 (5 bases). The V and J ends lost 1 base and 7 bases respectively, with 8 bases between them. The CDR3 runs 12 residues. Looked up from germline, CDR1 is SGHVS and CDR2 is FQNEAQ. CDR3 loop: CASSLGGREQYF. The DNA for the CDR3 is TGTGCCAGCAGCTTAGGAGGGCGGGAGCAGTACTTC. Filled out from reference TRBV7-8 and TRBJ2-7, the complete variable domain reads GAGVSQSPRYKVAKRGQDVALRCDPISGHVSLFWYQQALGQGPEFLTYFQNEAQLDKSGLPSDRFFAERPEGSVSTLKIQRTQQEDSAVYLCASSLGGREQYFGPGTRLTVT.

This clone was observed once. This chain connects TRBV7-3 to TRBJ1-1; 7 bases fit TRBD1. CDR3 length equals 16 residues. V lost 4 bases, J lost 0 bases, and 8 bases stayed unmatched. From germline, CDR1 is SGHTA and CDR2 FQGTGA. DNA for the CDR3: TGTGCCAGCAGCTCCCAATCAGGGGGATTGAACACTGAAGCTTTCTTT. This codes for CASSSQSGGLNTEAFF.

The chain combines TRBV29-1 with TRBJ1-2, with 7 bases fitting TRBD1. This CDR3 spans 11 amino acids. The germline gives CDR1 SQVTM, CDR2 ANQGSEA. V shed 7 bases and J 4 bases; nucleotides not matched to a gene: 3. The CDR3 spells CSAGTVYGYTF. Written as DNA, the CDR3 is TGCAGCGCCGGGACAGTCTATGGCTACACCTTC.

The count of this clone is one. This chain joins TRBV6-5 and TRBJ1-1; D possibly corresponds to TRBD1 (6 bases). Trimming pared 6 bases from V and 4 bases from J, leaving 15 bases between. This CDR3 contains 14 residues. The V gene's germline CDR1 is MNHEY and CDR2 SVGAGI. The CDR3 DNA is TGTGCCAGCAGACCACAGGGAGATGGCACTGAAGCTTTCTTT. This encodes CASRPQGDGTEAFF.

The J gene is TRBJ2-2, the V gene TRBV2, with TRBD1 identical over 10 bases. V shed 8 bases and J 4 bases; nucleotides not matched to a gene: 4. CDR1 is SNHLY, CDR2 FYNNEI, per germline. The CDR3 has 14 amino acids. CDR3 region: CASGTGVTTGELFF. CDR3 nucleotide sequence: TGTGCCAGCGGGACAGGGGTCACCACCGGGGAGCTGTTTTTT. The full variable domain, its missing parts supplied by reference TRBV2 and TRBJ2-2, is EPEVTQTPSHQVTQMGQEVILRCVPISNHLYFYWYRQILGQKVEFLVSFYNNEISEKSEIFDDQFSVERPDGSNFTLKIRSTKLEDSAMYFCASGTGVTTGELFFGEGSRLTVL.

The CDR3 reads CAWFQRYEMNTEAFF. The CDR3 DNA reads TGTGCCTGGTTTCAGCGGTACGAAATGAACACTGAAGCTTTCTTT. The chain employs TRBV30 and TRBJ1-1; D remains unclear. The CDR3 totals 15 residues. Trimming removed 5 bases at V and 0 bases at J, with 16 bases between. Germline lookup yields CDR1 GTSNPN and CDR2 SVGIG (reference sequence).